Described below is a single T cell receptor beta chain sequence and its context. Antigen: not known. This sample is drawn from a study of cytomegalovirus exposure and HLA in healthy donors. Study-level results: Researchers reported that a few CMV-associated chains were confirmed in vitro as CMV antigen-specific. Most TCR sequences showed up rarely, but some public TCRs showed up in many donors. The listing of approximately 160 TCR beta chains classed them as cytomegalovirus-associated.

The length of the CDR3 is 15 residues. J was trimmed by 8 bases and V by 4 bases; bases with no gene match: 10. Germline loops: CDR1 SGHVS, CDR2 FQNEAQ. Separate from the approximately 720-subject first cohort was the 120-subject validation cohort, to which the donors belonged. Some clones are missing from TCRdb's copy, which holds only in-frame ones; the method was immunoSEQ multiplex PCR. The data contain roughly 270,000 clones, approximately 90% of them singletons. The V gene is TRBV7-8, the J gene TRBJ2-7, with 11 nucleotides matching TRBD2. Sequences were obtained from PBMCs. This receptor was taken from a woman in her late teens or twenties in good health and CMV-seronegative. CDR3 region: CASSSDGTSGTQQYF. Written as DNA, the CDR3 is TGTGCCAGCAGCTCGGATGGGACTAGCGGTACCCAGCAGTACTTC.